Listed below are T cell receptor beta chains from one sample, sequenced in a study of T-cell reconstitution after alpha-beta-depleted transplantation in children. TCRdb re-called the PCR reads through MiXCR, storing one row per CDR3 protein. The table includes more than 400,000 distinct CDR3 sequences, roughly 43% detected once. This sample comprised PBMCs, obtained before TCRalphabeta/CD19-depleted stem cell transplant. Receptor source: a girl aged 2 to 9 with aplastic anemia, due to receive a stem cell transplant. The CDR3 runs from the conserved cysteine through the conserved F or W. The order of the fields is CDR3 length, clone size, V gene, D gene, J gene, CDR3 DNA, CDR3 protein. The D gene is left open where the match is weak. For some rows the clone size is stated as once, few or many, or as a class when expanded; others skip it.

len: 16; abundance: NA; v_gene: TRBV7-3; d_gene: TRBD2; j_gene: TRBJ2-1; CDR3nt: TGTGCCAGCAGCTCCGTTGGTAGCGGGAGACGGGATGAGCAGTTCTTC; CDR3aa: CASSSVGSGRRDEQFF
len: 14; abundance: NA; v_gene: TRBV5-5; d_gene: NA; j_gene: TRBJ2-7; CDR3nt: TGTGCCAGCAGCTTGAAGGGAAAGCCCTACGAGCAGTACTTC; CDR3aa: CASSLKGKPYEQYF
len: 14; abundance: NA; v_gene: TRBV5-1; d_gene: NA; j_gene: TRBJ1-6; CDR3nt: TGCGCCAGCAGCTCCGGGACACCCCATTCACCCCTCCACTTT; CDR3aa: CASSSGTPHSPLHF
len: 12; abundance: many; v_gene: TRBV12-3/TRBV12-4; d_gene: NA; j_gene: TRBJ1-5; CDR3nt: TGTGCCAGCCGAAGAGGCAATCAGCCCCAGCATTTT; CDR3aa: CASRRGNQPQHF
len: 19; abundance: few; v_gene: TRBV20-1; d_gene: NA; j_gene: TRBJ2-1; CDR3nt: TGCAGTGCTAGGGGACCGTTCGGGGGGACATTAGGAACCTACAATGAGCAGTTCTTC; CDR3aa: CSARGPFGGTLGTYNEQFF
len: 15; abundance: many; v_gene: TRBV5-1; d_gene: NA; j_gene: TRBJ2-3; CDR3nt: TGCGCCAGCAGCCTGGACGGACGGGGAAGAGATACGCAGTATTTT; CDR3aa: CASSLDGRGRDTQYF
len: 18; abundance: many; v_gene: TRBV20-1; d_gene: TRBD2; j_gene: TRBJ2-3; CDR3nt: TGCAGTGCTACCCCGGGACTAGCGGGAGGTGCTAGCACAGATACGCAGTATTTT; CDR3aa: CSATPGLAGGASTDTQYF
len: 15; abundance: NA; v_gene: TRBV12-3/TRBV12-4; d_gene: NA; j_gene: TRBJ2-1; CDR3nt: TGTGCCAGCAGTTTTAGTTCGGGGGCCTACAATGAGCAGTTCTTC; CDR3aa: CASSFSSGAYNEQFF
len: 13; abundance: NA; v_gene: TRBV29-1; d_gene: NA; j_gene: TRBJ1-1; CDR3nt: TGCAGCGTTGAAGGGCCAGGGAGGACTGAAGCTTTCTTT; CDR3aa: CSVEGPGRTEAFF
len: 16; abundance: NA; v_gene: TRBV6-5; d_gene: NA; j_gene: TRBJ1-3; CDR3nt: TGTGCCAGCAGTTACTCAGGCCTATCCTCTGGAAACACCATATATTTT; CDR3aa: CASSYSGLSSGNTIYF
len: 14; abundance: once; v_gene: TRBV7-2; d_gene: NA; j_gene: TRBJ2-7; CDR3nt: TGTGCCAGCAGCTTAGAGCGGGCTACCTACGAGCAGTACTTC; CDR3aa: CASSLERATYEQYF
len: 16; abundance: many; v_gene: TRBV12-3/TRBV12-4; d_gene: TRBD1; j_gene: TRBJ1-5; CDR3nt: TGTGCCAGCAGTTTAGCGCAGGCAGGGGGAGGTCAGCCCCAGCATTTT; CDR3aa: CASSLAQAGGGQPQHF
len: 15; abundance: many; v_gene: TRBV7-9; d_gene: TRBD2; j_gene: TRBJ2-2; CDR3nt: TGTGCCAGCACCAGGGACTATTCGAACACCGGGGAGCTGTTTTTT; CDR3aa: CASTRDYSNTGELFF
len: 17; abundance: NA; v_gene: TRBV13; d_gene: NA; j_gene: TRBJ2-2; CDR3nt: TGTGCCAGCAGCCCGACTCCCCCCACCGGAAACACCGGGGAGCTGTTTTTT; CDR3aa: CASSPTPPTGNTGELFF
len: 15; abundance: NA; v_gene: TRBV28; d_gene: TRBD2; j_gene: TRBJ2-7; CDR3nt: TGTGCCAGCAGTAATAGCGGGAGTGTCACCTACGAGCAGTACTTC; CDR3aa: CASSNSGSVTYEQYF
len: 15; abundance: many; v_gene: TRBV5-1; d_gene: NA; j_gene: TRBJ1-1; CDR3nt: TGCGCCAGCAGCTTGGCCCAGGGGCGGAACACTGAAGCTTTCTTT; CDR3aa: CASSLAQGRNTEAFF
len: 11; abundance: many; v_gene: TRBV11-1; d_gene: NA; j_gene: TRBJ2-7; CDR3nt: TGTGCCAGCAGGACAGTTTTACCGCAGTACTTC; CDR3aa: CASRTVLPQYF
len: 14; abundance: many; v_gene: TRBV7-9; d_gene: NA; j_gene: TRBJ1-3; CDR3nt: TGTGCCAGCAGCCTAATAGAGCTCGGAAACACCATATATTTT; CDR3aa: CASSLIELGNTIYF
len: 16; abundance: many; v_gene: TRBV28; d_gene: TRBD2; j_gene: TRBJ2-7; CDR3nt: TGTGCCAGCAGTTTAATCGCTAGCGGGAGGCCAGGCGAGCAGTACTTC; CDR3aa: CASSLIASGRPGEQYF
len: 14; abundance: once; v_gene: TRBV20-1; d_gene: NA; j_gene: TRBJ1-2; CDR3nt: TGCAGTGCCGCGACCGCGCGGGAAGTCTATGGCGACACCTTC; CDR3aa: CSAATAREVYGDTF